This T cell receptor (beta chain) was profiled in a study of cytomegalovirus exposure and HLA in healthy donors. A multiplex PCR was run with 60 Vbeta primers and 13 Jbeta primers. TCRdb's copy holds only in-frame clones and misses some; the assay was immunoSEQ multiplex PCR. Of more than 150,000 clones in the sample, about four fifths are singletons; the top ten hold 1.5% to 2%. Of note for this clone: The antigen is undetermined.

Whole-study findings and limits: In a later analysis, CMV-associated beta chains were mostly HLA-associated, it appeared.

This CDR3 is 15 amino acids long. Germline lookup yields CDR1 SGHDT and CDR2 YYEEEE. The trim removed 4 bases at V and 2 bases at J, leaving 5 bases unmatched. This TCR came from a woman aged 25 to 45 in good health and CMV-seronegative. Material: PBMCs. The J gene is TRBJ2-7, the V gene TRBV5-6, with 11 nucleotides matching TRBD2. The CDR3 nucleotides are TGTGCCAGCAGCAATAGCGGGGGGGCCACCTACGAGCAGTACTTC. The encoded protein is CASSNSGGATYEQYF. Based on the CDR3 plus reference TRBV5-6 and TRBJ2-7, the full variable domain is DAGVTQSPTHLIKTRGQQVTLRCSPKSGHDTVSWYQQALGQGPQFIFQYYEEEERQRGNFPDRFSGHQFPNYSSELNVNALLLGDSALYLCASSNSGGATYEQYFGPGTRLTVT.